The clone carrying this TCR beta chain has more than one count but fewer than ten. Its specificity is not known. This record belongs to a study of post-analysis software for immune sequencing data. Study-level background: Included among the disease courses, which were recorded for the cohort, were relapsing-remitting, secondary progressive and progressive-relapsing multiple sclerosis. Study conclusions and caveats: Batch-matched samples strongly co-clustered by F measure. With TRBV5-6, TRBV5-1 and TRBV20-1 included, about 5 TRBV segments were more frequent in patients than in controls. Relative to controls, patients with multiple sclerosis showed significantly lower normalized Chao1 diversity.

The V and J ends lost 2 bases and 5 bases, in that order; junction bases with no gene match: 6. This CDR3 contains 13 residues. The germline V gene encodes CDR1 DFQATT and CDR2 SNEGSKA (reference sequence). Researchers reported that TCR beta cDNA libraries carried unique molecular identifiers. Around 500,000 cDNA molecules were obtained from roughly 1.1 to 9.2 million T cells. TCRdb independently ran MiXCR on the PCR reads; one entry per CDR3 protein. The profile shows fewer than 850,000 distinct CDR3 sequences, 30% of them singletons. The sample taken for sequencing was blood. V is TRBV20-1 and J is TRBJ2-7, with TRBD1 matching over 7 bases. This clonotype was obtained from a girl aged 5 to 17 with multiple sclerosis. DNA of the CDR3: TGCAGTGCTAGAAGGGGGCCGGTTGACGAGCAGTACTTC. This encodes CSARRGPVDEQYF.